Below are 12 T cell receptor beta chains sequenced from a single sample in a study of cytomegalovirus exposure and HLA in healthy donors. The assay was immunoSEQ multiplex PCR, and TCRdb's table has in-frame clones only and misses some. The sample lists about 130,000 clones; just under 95% were seen once. Sequencing input: PBMCs. The receptors were gathered from a woman aged 18 to 35 in good health and CMV-seronegative.

The rearrangement uses TRBV5-1 and TRBJ2-3; TRBD2 matches 8 bases. The CDR3 loop spans 15 amino acids. With V trimmed by 0 bases and J by 3 bases, 3 bases remained unmatched. Germline loops: CDR1 SGHRS, CDR2 YFSETQ. As DNA, the CDR3 is TGCGCCAGCAGCTTGGGAGCGGGAGTTACAGATACGCAGTATTTT. It specifies CASSLGAGVTDTQYF.

The chain has TRBV29-1 and TRBJ1-4, with a tentative D call TRBD1 (6 bases). In germline, CDR1 is SQVTM, CDR2 ANQGSEA. The CDR3 spans 13 residues. Trimming pared 7 bases from V and 4 bases from J, leaving 13 bases between. The chain's CDR3 is CSALDRYNEKLFF. The CDR3, as DNA: TGCAGCGCCCTGGACAGATATAATGAAAAACTGTTTTTT.

V and J are TRBV2 and TRBJ2-5; D is ambiguous. Germline loops: CDR1 SNHLY, CDR2 FYNNEI. This CDR3 comprises 14 residues. V dropped 8 bases and J dropped 2 bases, with 15 bases sitting between them. CDR3 coding DNA: TGTGCCAGCCTCCTCCTTCAGACTCAAGAGACCCAGTACTTC. Protein sequence: CASLLLQTQETQYF.

V and J are TRBV30 and TRBJ1-2; no reliable D call. V dropped 2 bases and J dropped 8 bases, with 15 bases sitting between them. Germline CDR1 reads GTSNPN; CDR2 reads SVGIG (reference sequence). This CDR3 has 13 residues. Here the CDR3 DNA reads TGTGCCTGGAGTACCCGAGACGGGAGCGGCTACACCTTC. Its translation: CAWSTRDGSGYTF.

The rearrangement joins TRBV2 to TRBJ1-1; 8 bases match TRBD1. From germline, CDR1 is SNHLY and CDR2 FYNNEI. The CDR3 consists of 16 residues. Trimming took 5 bases from V and 4 from J; bases not matched to a gene: 12. In DNA form, the CDR3 reads TGTGCCAGCAGTACCCGCCCGACAGGGGATGGCACTGAAGCTTTCTTT. Protein: CASSTRPTGDGTEAFF. Together with reference TRBV2 and TRBJ1-1, the CDR3 gives the full variable domain: EPEVTQTPSHQVTQMGQEVILRCVPISNHLYFYWYRQILGQKVEFLVSFYNNEISEKSEIFDDQFSVERPDGSNFTLKIRSTKLEDSAMYFCASSTRPTGDGTEAFFGQGTRLTVV.

The chain employs TRBV4-1 and TRBJ2-7; D is uncertain. The CDR3 spans 15 residues. Per the germline V gene, CDR1 is MGHRA and CDR2 is YSYEKL. V lost 2 bases and J 0 bases, leaving 11 bases between the germline ends. The chain's CDR3 is CASSQLTTGSYEQYF. As DNA, the CDR3 is TGCGCCAGCAGCCAACTCACGACTGGCTCCTACGAGCAGTACTTC.

The CDR3 spells CATSRDLGPGGTEAFF. CDR3 sequence (DNA): TGTGCCACCAGCAGAGATCTCGGACCAGGGGGCACTGAAGCTTTCTTT. The V gene is TRBV15, the J gene TRBJ1-1, with 7 bases fitting TRBD1. Losses at the gene ends were 0 bases for V and 4 bases for J; bases not matched to a gene: 8. Germline CDR1 reads LNHNV; CDR2 reads YYDKDF (reference sequence). The CDR3 totals 16 residues.

V is TRBV10-3 and J is TRBJ1-2, with 9 bases matching TRBD1. The CDR3 is 14 amino acids. V lost 6 bases to trimming and J lost 3 bases; unmatched junction nucleotides: 5. The germline gives CDR1 ENHRY, CDR2 SYGVKD. The CDR3 DNA is TGTGCCATCAGGACAGGGGGAACGGACTATGGCTACACCTTC. Residues: CAIRTGGTDYGYTF.

The chain's CDR3 is CASRPSGSGYEQYF. The CDR3 DNA sequence: TGTGCCAGCAGGCCTAGCGGGAGTGGATACGAGCAGTACTTC. This sequence joins TRBV28 and TRBJ2-7, with 10 nucleotides matching TRBD2. V dropped 6 bases and J dropped 4; count of bases not matched to a gene: 6. This CDR3 contains 14 residues. Germline V gene lookup returns CDR1 MDHEN and CDR2 SYDVKM.

V is TRBV9 and J is TRBJ2-7; 7 nucleotides line up with TRBD2. Germline trimming cut 0 bases from V and 9 bases from J; bases unmatched to any gene: 9. The V gene's germline CDR1 is SGDLS and CDR2 YYNGEE. The CDR3 contains 14 residues. The CDR3 loop reads CASSVGTRGGWQYF. The CDR3 DNA sequence: TGTGCCAGCAGCGTAGGGACTAGAGGTGGCTGGCAGTACTTC.

The chain recombines TRBV11-2 with TRBJ2-5; D might be TRBD2 (6 bases). The CDR3 is 14 residues long. The germline gives CDR1 SGHAT, CDR2 FQNNGV. Trimming left V 4 bases short and J 3 bases short, with 12 bases between. The CDR3 region has the DNA TGTGCCAGCAGCTCCCCGGGGAGGAAAGAGACCCAGTACTTC. Protein: CASSSPGRKETQYF.

The chain combines TRBV5-8 with TRBJ1-1; D gene ambiguous. The CDR3 sequence is 12 residues long. Germline V gene lookup returns CDR1 SGHTS and CDR2 YDEGEE. Trimming left V 2 bases short and J 6 bases short, with 8 bases between. In DNA, the CDR3 is TGTGCCAGCAGCTTTGTTTCGGCTGAAGCTTTCTTT. This sequence encodes CASSFVSAEAFF.